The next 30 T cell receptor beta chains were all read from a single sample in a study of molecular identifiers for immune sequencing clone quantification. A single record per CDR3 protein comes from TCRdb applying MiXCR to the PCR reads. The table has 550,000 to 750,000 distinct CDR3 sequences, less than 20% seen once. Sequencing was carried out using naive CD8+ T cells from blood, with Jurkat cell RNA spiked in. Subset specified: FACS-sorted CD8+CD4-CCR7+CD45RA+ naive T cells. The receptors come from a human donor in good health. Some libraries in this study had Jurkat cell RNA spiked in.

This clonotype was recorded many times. In DNA, the CDR3 is TGTGCCAGCAGTTTTTTTATTGAGACAGATACGCAGTATTTT. Translation: CASSFFIETDTQYF. The chain combines TRBV12-3 or TRBV12-4 with TRBJ2-3; D gene uncertain. V was trimmed by 3 bases and J by 3 bases, leaving 10 bases between them. This CDR3 region has 14 residues.

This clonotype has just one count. The CDR3: CASSYSGLAGGLVPAGELFF. CDR3 nucleotides: TGTGCCAGCAGTTACTCGGGACTAGCGGGGGGGCTGGTCCCCGCCGGGGAGCTGTTTTTT. The rearrangement uses TRBV6-5 and TRBJ2-2, with 16 bases fitting TRBD2. The V and J ends lost 0 bases and 6 bases, in that order; junction bases with no gene match: 10. The CDR3 has 20 amino acids. The germline CDR1 and CDR2 sequences are MNHEY and SVGAGI.

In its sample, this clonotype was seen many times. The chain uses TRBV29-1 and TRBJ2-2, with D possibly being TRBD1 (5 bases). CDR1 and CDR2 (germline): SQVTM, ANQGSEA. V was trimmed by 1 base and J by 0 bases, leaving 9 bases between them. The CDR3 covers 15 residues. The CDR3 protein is CSVEATEANTGELFF. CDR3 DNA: TGCAGCGTTGAAGCGACAGAAGCGAACACCGGGGAGCTGTTTTTT.

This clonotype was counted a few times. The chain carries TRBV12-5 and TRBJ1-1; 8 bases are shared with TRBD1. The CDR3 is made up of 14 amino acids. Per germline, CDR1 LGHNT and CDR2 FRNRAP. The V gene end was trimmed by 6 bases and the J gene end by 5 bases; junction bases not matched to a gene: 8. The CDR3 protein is CASGNRGDWTEAFF. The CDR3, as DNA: TGTGCTAGTGGGAACAGGGGGGACTGGACTGAAGCTTTCTTT.

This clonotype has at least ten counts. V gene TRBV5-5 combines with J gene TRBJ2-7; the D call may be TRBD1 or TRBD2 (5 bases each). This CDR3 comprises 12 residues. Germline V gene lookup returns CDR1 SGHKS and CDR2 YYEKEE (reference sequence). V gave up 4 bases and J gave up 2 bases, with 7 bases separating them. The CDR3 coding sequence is TGTGCCAGCAGCCGGGGCGCCTACGAGCAGTACTTC. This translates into CASSRGAYEQYF.

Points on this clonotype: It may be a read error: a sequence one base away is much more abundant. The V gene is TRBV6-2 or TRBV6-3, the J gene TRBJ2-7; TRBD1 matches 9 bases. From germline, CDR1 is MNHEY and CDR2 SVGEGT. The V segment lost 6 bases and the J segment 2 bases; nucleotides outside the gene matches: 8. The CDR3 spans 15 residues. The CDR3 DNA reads TGTGCCAGCAGCTCCACCCACAGGGGGCCCTACGAGCAGTACTTC. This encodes CASSSTHRGPYEQYF.

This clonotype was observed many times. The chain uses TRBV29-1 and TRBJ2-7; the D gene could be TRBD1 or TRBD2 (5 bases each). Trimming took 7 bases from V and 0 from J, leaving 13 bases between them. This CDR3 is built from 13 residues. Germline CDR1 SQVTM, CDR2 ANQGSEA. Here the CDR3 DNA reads TGCAGCGCTGGGACGGAAAACTCCTACGAGCAGTACTTC. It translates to CSAGTENSYEQYF.

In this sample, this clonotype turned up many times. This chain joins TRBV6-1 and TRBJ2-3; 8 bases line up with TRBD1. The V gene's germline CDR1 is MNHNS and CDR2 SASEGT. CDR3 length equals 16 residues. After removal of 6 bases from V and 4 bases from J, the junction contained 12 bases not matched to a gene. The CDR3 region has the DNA TGTGCCAGCAGAGTCGACAGGGGCCCCGGGGCAGATACGCAGTATTTT. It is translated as CASRVDRGPGADTQYF.

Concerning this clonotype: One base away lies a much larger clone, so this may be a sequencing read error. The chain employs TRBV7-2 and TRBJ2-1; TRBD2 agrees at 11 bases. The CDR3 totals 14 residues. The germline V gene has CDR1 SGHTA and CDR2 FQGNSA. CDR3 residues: CVSSYGLAGNEQFF. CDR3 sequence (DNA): TGTGTCAGCAGCTACGGACTAGCGGGCAATGAGCAGTTCTTC.

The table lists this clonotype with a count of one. For the CDR3, the DNA is TGTGCCAGCAGTGTTGGGGGGGGCGGTAGTAATGAGCAGTTCTTC. Amino acids: CASSVGGGGSNEQFF. The chain uses TRBV27 and TRBJ2-1; TRBD2 might be the D (7 bases). CDR1 and CDR2 from the germline V gene are MNHEY and SMNVEV (reference sequence). This CDR3 contains 15 residues. V lost 5 bases to trimming and J lost 7 bases, with 18 bases between them.

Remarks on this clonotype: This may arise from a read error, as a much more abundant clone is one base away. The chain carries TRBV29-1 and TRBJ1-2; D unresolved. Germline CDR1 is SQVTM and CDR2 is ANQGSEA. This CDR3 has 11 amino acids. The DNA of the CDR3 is TGCAGCGCTGACTCCTCCTATGGCTACATCTTC. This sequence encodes CSADSSYGYIF.

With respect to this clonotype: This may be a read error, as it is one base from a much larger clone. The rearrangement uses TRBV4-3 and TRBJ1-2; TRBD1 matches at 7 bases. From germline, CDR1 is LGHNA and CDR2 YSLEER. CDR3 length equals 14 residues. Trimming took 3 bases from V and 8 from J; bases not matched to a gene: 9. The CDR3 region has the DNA TGCGCCAGCAGCCACATAACAGGGGTCGGCGGCTACACCTTC. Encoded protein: CASSHITGVGGYTF.

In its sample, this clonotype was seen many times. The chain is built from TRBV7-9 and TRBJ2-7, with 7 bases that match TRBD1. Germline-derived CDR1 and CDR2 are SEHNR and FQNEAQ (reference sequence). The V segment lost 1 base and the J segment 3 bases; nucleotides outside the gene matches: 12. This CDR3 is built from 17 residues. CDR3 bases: TGTGCCAGCAGCTTAGTTACAGGGGCCACGAGGGACTACGAGCAGTACTTC. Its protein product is CASSLVTGATRDYEQYF.

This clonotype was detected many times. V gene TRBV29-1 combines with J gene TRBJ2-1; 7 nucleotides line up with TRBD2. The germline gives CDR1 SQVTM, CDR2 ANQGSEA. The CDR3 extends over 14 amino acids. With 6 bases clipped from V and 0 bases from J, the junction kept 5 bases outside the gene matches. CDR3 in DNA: TGCAGCGTGCGGACTAGTCTCTCCTACAATGAGCAGTTCTTC. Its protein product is CSVRTSLSYNEQFF.

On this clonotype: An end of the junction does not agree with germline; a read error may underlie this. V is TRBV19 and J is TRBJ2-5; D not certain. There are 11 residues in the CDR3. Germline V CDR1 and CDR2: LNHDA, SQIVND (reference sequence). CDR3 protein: CAISPGETQYF. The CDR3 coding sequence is TGTGCCATTAGTCCCGGAGAGACCCAGTACTTC.

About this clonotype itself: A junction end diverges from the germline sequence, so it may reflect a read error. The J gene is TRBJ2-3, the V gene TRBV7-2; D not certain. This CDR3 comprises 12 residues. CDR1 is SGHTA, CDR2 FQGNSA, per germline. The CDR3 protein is CAGSPYGDTQYF. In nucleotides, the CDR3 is TGTGCCGGCAGCCCATATGGGGATACACAGTATTTT.

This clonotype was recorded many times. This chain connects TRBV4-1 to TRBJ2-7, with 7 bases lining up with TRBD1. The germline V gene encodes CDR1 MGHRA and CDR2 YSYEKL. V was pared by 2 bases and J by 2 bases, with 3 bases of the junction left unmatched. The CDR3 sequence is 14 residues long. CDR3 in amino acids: CASSQQGQTYEQYF. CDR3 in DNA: TGCGCCAGCAGCCAACAGGGACAGACCTACGAGCAGTACTTC.

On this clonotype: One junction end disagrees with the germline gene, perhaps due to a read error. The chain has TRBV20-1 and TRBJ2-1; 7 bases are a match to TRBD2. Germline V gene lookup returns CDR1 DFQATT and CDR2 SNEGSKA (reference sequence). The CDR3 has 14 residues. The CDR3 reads CSARGLADYNEQSF. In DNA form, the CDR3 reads TGCAGTGCTAGAGGGCTAGCGGATTACAATGAGCAGTCCTTC.

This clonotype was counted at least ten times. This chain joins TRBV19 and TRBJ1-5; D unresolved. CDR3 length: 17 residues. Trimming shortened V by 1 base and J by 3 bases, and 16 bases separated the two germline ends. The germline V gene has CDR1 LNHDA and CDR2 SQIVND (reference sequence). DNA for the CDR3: TGTGCCAGTAGTATAGGTACACATCACAGTGACAATCAGCCCCAGCATTTT. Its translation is CASSIGTHHSDNQPQHF.

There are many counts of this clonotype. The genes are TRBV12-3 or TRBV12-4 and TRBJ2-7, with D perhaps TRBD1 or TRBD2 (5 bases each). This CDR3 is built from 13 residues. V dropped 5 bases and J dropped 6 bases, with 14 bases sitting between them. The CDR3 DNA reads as TGTGCCAGCAGTGCCGGGGCTGGGGCCGAGCAGTACTTC. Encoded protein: CASSAGAGAEQYF.

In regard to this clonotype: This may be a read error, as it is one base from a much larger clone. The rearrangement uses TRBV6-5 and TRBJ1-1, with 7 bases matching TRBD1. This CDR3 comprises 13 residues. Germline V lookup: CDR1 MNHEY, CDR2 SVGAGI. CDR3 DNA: TGTGCCTGCAGTTACCACAGGGGAAGTGAAGCTTTCTTT. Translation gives CACSYHRGSEAFF.

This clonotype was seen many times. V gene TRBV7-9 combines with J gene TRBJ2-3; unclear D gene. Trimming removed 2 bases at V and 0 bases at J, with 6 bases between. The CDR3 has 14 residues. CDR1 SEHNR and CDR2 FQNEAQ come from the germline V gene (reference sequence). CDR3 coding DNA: TGTGCCAGCAGCTTACTGACTAGCACAGATACGCAGTATTTT. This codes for CASSLLTSTDTQYF.

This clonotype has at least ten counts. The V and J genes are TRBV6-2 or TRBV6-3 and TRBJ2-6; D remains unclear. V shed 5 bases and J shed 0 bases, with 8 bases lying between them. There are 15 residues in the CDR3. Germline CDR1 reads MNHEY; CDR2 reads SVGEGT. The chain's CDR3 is CASSKPDSGANVLTF. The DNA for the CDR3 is TGTGCCAGCAGTAAACCAGACTCTGGGGCCAACGTCCTGACTTTC.

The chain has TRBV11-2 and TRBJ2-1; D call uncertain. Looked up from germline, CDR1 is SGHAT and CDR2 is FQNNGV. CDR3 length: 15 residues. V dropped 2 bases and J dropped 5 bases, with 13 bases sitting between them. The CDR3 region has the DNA TGTGCCAGCAGCTTAAGTTTGGGCAGTGACAATGAGCAGTTCTTC. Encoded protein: CASSLSLGSDNEQFF.

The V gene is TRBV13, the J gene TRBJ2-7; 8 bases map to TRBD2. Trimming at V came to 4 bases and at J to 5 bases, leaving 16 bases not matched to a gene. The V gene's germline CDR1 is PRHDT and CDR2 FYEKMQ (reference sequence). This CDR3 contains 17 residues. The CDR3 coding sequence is TGTGCCAGCAGCTCCCCCCCCCGCGGCGGGAGGAGCCACGAGCAGTACTTC. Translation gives CASSSPPRGGRSHEQYF.

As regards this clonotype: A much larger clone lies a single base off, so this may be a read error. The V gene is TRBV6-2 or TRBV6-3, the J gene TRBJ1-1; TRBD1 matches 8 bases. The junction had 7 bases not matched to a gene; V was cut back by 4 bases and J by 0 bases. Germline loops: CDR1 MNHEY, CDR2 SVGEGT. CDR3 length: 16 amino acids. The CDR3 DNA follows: TGTGCCAGCAGTTGCTTGGCAGGGGGCCTGAACACTGAAGCTTTCTTT. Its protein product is CASSCLAGGLNTEAFF.

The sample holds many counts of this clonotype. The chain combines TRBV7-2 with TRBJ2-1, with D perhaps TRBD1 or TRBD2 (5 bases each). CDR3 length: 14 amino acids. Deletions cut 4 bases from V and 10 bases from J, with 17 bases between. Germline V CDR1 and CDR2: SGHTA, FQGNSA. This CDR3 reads CASSSPGPGEEQFF. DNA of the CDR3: TGTGCCAGCAGCTCCCCGGGGCCCGGGGAGGAGCAGTTCTTC.

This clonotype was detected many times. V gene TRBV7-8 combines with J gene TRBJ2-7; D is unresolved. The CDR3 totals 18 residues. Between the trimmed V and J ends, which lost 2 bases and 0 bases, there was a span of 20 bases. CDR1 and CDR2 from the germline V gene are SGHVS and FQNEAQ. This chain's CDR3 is CASSLSLDGVVLSYEQYF. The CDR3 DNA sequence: TGTGCCAGCAGCTTATCCCTTGATGGGGTAGTCCTCTCCTACGAGCAGTACTTC. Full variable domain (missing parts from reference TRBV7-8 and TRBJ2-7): GAGVSQSPRYKVAKRGQDVALRCDPISGHVSLFWYQQALGQGPEFLTYFQNEAQLDKSGLPSDRFFAERPEGSVSTLKIQRTQQEDSAVYLCASSLSLDGVVLSYEQYFGPGTRLTVT.

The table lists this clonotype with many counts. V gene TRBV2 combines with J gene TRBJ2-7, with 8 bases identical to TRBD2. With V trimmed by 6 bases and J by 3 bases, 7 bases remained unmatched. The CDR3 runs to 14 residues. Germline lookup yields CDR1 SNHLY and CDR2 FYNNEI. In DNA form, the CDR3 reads TGTGCCAGCAGGCTGACTAGCGACCTCTACGAGCAGTACTTC. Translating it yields CASRLTSDLYEQYF.

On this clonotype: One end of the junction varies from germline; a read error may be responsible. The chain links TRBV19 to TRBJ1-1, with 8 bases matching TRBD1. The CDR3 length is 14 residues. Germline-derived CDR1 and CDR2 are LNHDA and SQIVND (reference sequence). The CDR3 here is CASSITGGNTEALF. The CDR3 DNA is TGTGCCAGTAGTATTACAGGGGGAAACACTGAAGCTCTCTTT.